This TCR beta chain derives from a study of cytomegalovirus exposure and HLA in healthy donors. Findings and limits, study-wide: A later analysis reportedly found that, within productive TCRs, an Asian-associated ancestry cluster had fewer N-insertions than the mean observed across the approximately 660 donors. Earlier analysis yielded a pattern in which most TCR beta V segments were productive about 90% or about 30% of the time. A missense variant in DCLRE1C was later tied to TCR beta V- and J-gene trimming. The authors excluded some V segments, including TRBV6-2 and TRBV6-3, as indistinguishable.

The CDR3 is made up of 13 amino acids. Germline CDR1 and CDR2: MGHDK and SYGVNS. With V trimmed by 6 bases and J by 2 bases, 0 bases remained unmatched. The PCR used 60 Vbeta and 13 Jbeta primers. Profiling relied on immunoSEQ multiplex PCR, and the TCRdb table lists in-frame clones only, not all of them. The sample holds 160,000 or so clones, roughly 76% seen once. Of note for this clone: Its specificity is not known.

This clonotype was sampled from a woman under 30 in good health and CMV-seropositive. Sample: PBMCs. V usage is TRBV25-1 and J usage is TRBJ1-5; 8 bases are a match to TRBD1. CDR3 in amino acids: CASRGQGNQPQHF. The CDR3 DNA reads TGTGCCAGCAGGGGACAGGGCAATCAGCCCCAGCATTTT.